Detailed here is one T cell receptor beta chain. Its cognate antigen is unknown. Clones were read by immunoSEQ multiplex PCR, and TCRdb kept only the in-frame ones, dropping some. Here the sample spans approximately 36,000 clones, just under 85% being singletons. This CDR3 spans 13 amino acids. V dropped 0 bases and J dropped 13 bases, with 13 bases sitting between them. Germline loops: CDR1 LGHDT, CDR2 YNNKEL (reference sequence). The record originates from a study of CD4 T cells in relation to SARS-CoV-2 and coronaviruses. The study, taken as a whole, reports: Samples before the pandemic and after infection were not matched within any donor. Crossreactive clones expanded significantly less to SARS-CoV-2 than monoreactive clones.

CD4 enrichment then naive enrichment separated naive from memory CD4+ cells. Naive or memory CD4+ cells were cultured 1:1 with T cell-depleted PBMCs plus CEF. The J gene is TRBJ2-4, the V gene TRBV3-1 (or the pseudogene TRBV3-2); D remains unclear. This receptor was obtained from an adult with COVID-19. Source material: naive CD4+ T cells from PBMCs, cultured in vitro. Subset of the sample: naive CD4+ T cells isolated by negative enrichment. CDR3 DNA sequence: TGTGCCAGCAGCCAAGAACATCCAAAACCCCAGTACTTC. Its protein is CASSQEHPKPQYF.